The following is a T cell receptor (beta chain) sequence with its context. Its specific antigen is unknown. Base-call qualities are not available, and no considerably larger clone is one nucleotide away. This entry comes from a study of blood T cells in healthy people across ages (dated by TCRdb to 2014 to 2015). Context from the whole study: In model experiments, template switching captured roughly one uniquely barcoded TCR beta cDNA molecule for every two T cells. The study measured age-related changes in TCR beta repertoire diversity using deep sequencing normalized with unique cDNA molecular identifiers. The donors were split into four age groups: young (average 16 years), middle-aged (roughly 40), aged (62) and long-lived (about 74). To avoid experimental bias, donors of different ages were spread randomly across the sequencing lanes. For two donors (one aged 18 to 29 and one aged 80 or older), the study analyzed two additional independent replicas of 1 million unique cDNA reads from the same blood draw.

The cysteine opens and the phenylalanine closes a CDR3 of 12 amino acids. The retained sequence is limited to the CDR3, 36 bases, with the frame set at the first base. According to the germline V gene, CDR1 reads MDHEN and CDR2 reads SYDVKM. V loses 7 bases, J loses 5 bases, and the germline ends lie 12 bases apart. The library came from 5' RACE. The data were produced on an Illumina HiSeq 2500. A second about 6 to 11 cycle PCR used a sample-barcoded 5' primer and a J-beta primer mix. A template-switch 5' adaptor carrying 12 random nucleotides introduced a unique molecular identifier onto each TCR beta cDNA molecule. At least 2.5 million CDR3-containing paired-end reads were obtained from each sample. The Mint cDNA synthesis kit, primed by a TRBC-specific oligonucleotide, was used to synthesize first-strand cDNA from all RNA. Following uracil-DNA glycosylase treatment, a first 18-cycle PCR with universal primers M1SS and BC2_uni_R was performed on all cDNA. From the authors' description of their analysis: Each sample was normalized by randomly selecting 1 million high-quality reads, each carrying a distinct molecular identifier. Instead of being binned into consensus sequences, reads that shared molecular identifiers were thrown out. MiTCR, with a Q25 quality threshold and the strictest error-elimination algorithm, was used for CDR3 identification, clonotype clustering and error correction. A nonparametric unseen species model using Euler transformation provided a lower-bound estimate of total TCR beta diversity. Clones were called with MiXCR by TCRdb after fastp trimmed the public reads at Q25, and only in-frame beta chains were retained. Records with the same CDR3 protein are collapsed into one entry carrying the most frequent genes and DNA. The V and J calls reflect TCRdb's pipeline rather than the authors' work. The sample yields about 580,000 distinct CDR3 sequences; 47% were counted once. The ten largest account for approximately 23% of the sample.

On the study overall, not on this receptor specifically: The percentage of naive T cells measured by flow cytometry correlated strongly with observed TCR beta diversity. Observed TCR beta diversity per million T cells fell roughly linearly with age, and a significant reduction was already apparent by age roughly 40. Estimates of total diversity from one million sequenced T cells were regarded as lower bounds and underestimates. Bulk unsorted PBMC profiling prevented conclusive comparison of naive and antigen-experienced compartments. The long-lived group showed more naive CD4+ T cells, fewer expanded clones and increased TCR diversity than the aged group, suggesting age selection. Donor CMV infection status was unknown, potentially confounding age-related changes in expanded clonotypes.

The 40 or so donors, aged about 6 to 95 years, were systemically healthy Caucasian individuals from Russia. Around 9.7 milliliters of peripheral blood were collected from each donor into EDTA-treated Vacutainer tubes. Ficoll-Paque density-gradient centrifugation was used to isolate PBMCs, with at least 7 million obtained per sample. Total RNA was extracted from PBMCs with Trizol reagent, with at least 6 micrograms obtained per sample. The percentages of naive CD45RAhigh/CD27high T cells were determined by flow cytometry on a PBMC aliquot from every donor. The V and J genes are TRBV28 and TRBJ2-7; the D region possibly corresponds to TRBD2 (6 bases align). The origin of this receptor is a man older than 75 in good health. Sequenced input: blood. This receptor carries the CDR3 CASNPGGHEQYF. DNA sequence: TGTGCCAGCAACCCAGGAGGGCACGAGCAGTACTTC.